This entry describes one T cell receptor beta chain. Antigen: not known. Trimming removed 3 bases at V and 1 base at J, with 6 bases between. CDR3 size: 13 residues. Germline V gene lookup returns CDR1 MDHEN and CDR2 SYDVKM. This record comes from a study of T cells in localized non-small cell lung cancer. Study-level findings and limits: A denser population of T cells in blood accompanied longer overall survival.

Produced via immunoSEQ multiplex PCR; TCRdb's table is partial and in-frame only. The sample contains tens of thousands of clones, 75% to 95% of which appear only once. The sequenced sample was peripheral blood mononuclear cells, obtained before any cancer treatment. This chain uses TRBV28 with TRBJ1-1; no definite D call. The clonotype was recovered from a female donor at least 60 years old with stage II lung adenocarcinoma. The CDR3 protein is CASSFRRNTEAFF. The CDR3 nucleotides are TGTGCCAGCAGTTTTCGTCGGAACACTGAAGCTTTCTTT.